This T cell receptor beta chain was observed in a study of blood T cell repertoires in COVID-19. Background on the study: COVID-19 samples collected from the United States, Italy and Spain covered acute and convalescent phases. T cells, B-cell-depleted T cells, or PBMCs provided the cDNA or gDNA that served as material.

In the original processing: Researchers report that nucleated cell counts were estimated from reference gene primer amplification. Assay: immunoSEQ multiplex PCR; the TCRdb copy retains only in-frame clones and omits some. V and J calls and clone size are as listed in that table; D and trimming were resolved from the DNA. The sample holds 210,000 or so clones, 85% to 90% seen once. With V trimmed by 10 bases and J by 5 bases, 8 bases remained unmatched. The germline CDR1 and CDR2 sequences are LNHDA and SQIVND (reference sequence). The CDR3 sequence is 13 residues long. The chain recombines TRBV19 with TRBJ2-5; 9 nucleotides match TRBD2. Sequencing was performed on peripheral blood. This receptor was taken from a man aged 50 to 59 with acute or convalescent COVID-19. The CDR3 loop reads CATTTSGWETQYF. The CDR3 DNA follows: TGTGCCACCACGACTAGCGGATGGGAGACCCAGTACTTC.